Below are 27 T cell receptor beta chains sequenced from a single sample in a study of blood T cell repertoires in COVID-19. Libraries were prepared by immunoSEQ multiplex PCR; TCRdb keeps only in-frame clonotypes and omits some of them. The sample records 110,000 or so clones, over 60% being singletons. The sequencing input was peripheral blood. These receptors were collected from a man aged 65-85 years with acute or convalescent COVID-19.

This chain connects TRBV4-2 to TRBJ2-3, with D perhaps TRBD1 (6 bases). Trimming removed 5 bases at V and 0 bases at J, with 9 bases between. The germline V gene has CDR1 LGHNA and CDR2 YNFKEQ. This CDR3 contains 14 residues. The CDR3 sequence is CASSRDTSTDTQYF. The CDR3 coding sequence is TGTGCCAGCAGCAGGGACACGAGCACAGATACGCAGTATTTT.

V gene TRBV7-9 combines with J gene TRBJ1-5; no reliable D call. This CDR3 contains 15 residues. Germline V gene data show CDR1 as SEHNR and CDR2 as FQNEAQ (reference sequence). Trimming took 5 bases from V and 4 from J, leaving 15 bases between them. The CDR3 loop is CASSPPGRGNQPQHF. In DNA form, the CDR3 reads TGTGCCAGCAGCCCCCCAGGACGGGGAAATCAGCCCCAGCATTTT.

The chain employs TRBV11-3 and TRBJ2-3, with D possibly matching TRBD1 (5 bases). Trimming took off 0 bases at V and 0 bases at J, with 13 bases between the two ends. This CDR3 region has 17 residues. CDR1 is SGHNT and CDR2 is YENEEA in the germline V gene. CDR3 residues: CASSLDGSGASTDTQYF. The DNA for the CDR3 is TGTGCCAGCAGCTTAGATGGAAGTGGGGCTAGCACAGATACGCAGTATTTT.

The rearrangement links TRBV9 to TRBJ2-3; 7 bases match TRBD2. The CDR3 has 16 residues. V lost 0 bases and J lost 6; bases outside the gene matches: 10. Germline values: CDR1 SGDLS, CDR2 YYNGEE. The CDR3 spells CASSVAHGAREDTQYF. The CDR3, as DNA: TGTGCCAGCAGCGTAGCTCACGGGGCGCGGGAGGATACGCAGTATTTT.

The chain is built from TRBV27 and TRBJ2-7, with D possibly being TRBD1 (7 bases). Germline V gene sequence: CDR1 MNHEY, CDR2 SMNVEV (reference sequence). The CDR3 is 16 residues long. V was trimmed by 5 bases and J by 2 bases, leaving 19 bases between them. CDR3 in DNA: TGTGCCAGCAGTCCATCCGGCGGGGACAGAACCTACGAGCAGTACTTC. Amino acid sequence: CASSPSGGDRTYEQYF.

This chain joins TRBV5-1 and TRBJ1-5, with no clear D. Germline loops: CDR1 SGHRS, CDR2 YFSETQ. The CDR3 sequence is 14 residues long. Trimming left V 6 bases short and J 0 bases short, with 10 bases between. The CDR3 is CASKKDYSNQPQHF. The CDR3 DNA sequence: TGCGCCAGCAAAAAGGACTATAGCAATCAGCCCCAGCATTTT.

This clone was picked up a small number of times. This sequence joins TRBV27 and TRBJ1-5; 8 bases align to TRBD1. CDR3 size: 14 residues. Germline trimming cut 6 bases from V and 6 bases from J; bases unmatched to any gene: 7. Germline values: CDR1 MNHEY, CDR2 SMNVEV (reference sequence). CDR3 DNA sequence: TGTGCCAGCAGCCTGGACAGGGTGACTCAGCCCCAGCATTTT. As protein: CASSLDRVTQPQHF.

This chain joins TRBV3-1 (or the pseudogene TRBV3-2) and TRBJ1-2; D is unresolved. Germline values: CDR1 LGHDT, CDR2 YNNKEL (reference sequence). The CDR3 has 13 residues. Trimming removed 4 bases at V and 2 bases at J, with 8 bases between. CDR3 coding DNA: TGTGCCAGCAGCCTGACACAGAACTATGGCTACACCTTC. Protein: CASSLTQNYGYTF.

The rearrangement joins TRBV29-1 to TRBJ1-4; D is unresolved. The V gene's germline CDR1 is SQVTM and CDR2 ANQGSEA. The V end was cut by 0 bases, the J end by 8 bases, with 7 bases between. This CDR3 comprises 12 residues. CDR3 in amino acids: CSVEDTSEKLFF. The DNA of the CDR3 is TGCAGCGTTGAAGATACGAGCGAAAAACTGTTTTTT.

V usage is TRBV5-1 and J usage is TRBJ2-1, with TRBD2 as a possible D gene (5 bases). CDR1 is SGHRS and CDR2 is YFSETQ in the germline V gene. The CDR3 extends over 13 amino acids. V gave up 2 bases and J gave up 4 bases, with 7 bases separating them. The CDR3 sequence: CASSFGSYNEQFF. The CDR3 DNA reads TGCGCCAGCAGCTTTGGGAGTTACAATGAGCAGTTCTTC.

This chain uses TRBV18 with TRBJ2-2; no definite D call. The CDR3 runs 13 residues. Germline V gene data show CDR1 as KGHSH and CDR2 as LQKENI. Trimming took off 4 bases at V and 4 bases at J, with 7 bases between the two ends. CDR3 sequence reads: CASSRLATGELFF. The CDR3 nucleotides are TGTGCCAGCTCACGACTCGCCACCGGGGAGCTGTTTTTT.

CDR3 sequence: CASRLGWRGRTDTQYF. CDR3 coding DNA: TGTGCCAGCAGGTTGGGGTGGCGGGGTCGCACAGATACGCAGTATTTT. The chain uses TRBV7-9 and TRBJ2-3, with TRBD2 as a possible D gene (6 bases). Trimming pared 6 bases from V and 1 base from J, leaving 17 bases between. This CDR3 is built from 16 residues. Germline CDR1 SEHNR, CDR2 FQNEAQ (reference sequence).

The chain combines TRBV24-1 with TRBJ1-3; TRBD1 matches 7 bases. The CDR3 covers 13 residues. The V segment lost 9 bases and the J segment 2 bases; nucleotides outside the gene matches: 3. Germline CDR1 KGHDR, CDR2 SFDVKD. The CDR3 reads CATEDRTGNTIYF. In DNA, the CDR3 is TGTGCCACCGAGGACAGGACTGGAAACACCATATATTTT.

The gene calls are TRBV27 and TRBJ1-1; the D gene is possibly TRBD1 (6 bases). This CDR3 has 14 residues. CDR1 and CDR2 from the germline V gene are MNHEY and SMNVEV (reference sequence). V lost 5 bases to trimming and J lost 7 bases, with 17 bases between them. DNA of the CDR3: TGTGCCAGCAGTCCCTGGACAGCCGCCAATGAAGCTTTCTTT. Translation gives CASSPWTAANEAFF.

This chain links TRBV14 with TRBJ2-3, with 8 bases lining up with TRBD1. Germline CDR1 reads SGHDN; CDR2 reads FVKESK. The J segment lost 5 bases and the V segment lost 3 bases, leaving 7 bases of the junction unmatched. This CDR3 has 15 amino acids. The CDR3 region is CASSQTGVGGDTQYF. The DNA for the CDR3 is TGTGCCAGCAGCCAGACAGGGGTCGGGGGAGATACGCAGTATTTT.

This clone came up once. The same CDR3 can be traced to other DNA sequences in this sample. CDR3 sequence reads: CASSLGQVETQYF. In DNA, the CDR3 is TGTGCCAGCAGCTTGGGGCAGGTAGAGACCCAGTACTTC. This chain connects TRBV5-4 to TRBJ2-5; D remains unclear. From germline, CDR1 is SGHNT and CDR2 YYREEE (reference sequence). Trimming stripped 0 bases from V and 4 bases from J, with 7 bases between. CDR3 length: 13 residues.

The chain links TRBV28 to TRBJ2-1; 11 positions agree with TRBD1. The CDR3 sequence is 15 residues long. Germline loops: CDR1 MDHEN, CDR2 SYDVKM. J gave up 7 bases and V 2 bases, and 4 bases lay outside the gene matches. CDR3 nucleotide sequence: TGTGCCAGCAGTTTACGGGACAGGGGGTTAAATGAGCAGTTCTTC. Protein product: CASSLRDRGLNEQFF. The full variable domain, rest sourced from reference TRBV28 and TRBJ2-1, is DVKVTQSSRYLVKRTGEKVFLECVQDMDHENMFWYRQDPGLGLRLIYFSYDVKMKEKGDIPEGYSVSREKKERFSLILESASTNQTSMYLCASSLRDRGLNEQFFGPGTRLTVL.

The CDR3 DNA sequence: TGTGCCACCAGTGAAGCGGGCCCCCTAGAGACCCAGTACTTC. The encoded protein is CATSEAGPLETQYF. This chain uses TRBV24-1 with TRBJ2-5, with D perhaps matching TRBD2 (6 bases). V was trimmed by 4 bases and J by 4 bases, leaving 12 bases between them. Germline CDR1 reads KGHDR; CDR2 reads SFDVKD. The CDR3 sequence is 14 residues long.

The chain is built from TRBV11-2 and TRBJ2-7; D may be TRBD2 (6 bases). There are 13 residues in the CDR3. V was clipped by 1 base and J by 5 bases, with 9 bases between them. From germline, CDR1 is SGHAT and CDR2 FQNNGV. DNA for the CDR3: TGTGCCAGCAGCTTAGGACTAGACCACGAGCAGTACTTC. This codes for CASSLGLDHEQYF.

The rearrangement uses TRBV30 and TRBJ1-5; TRBD1 agrees at 7 bases. Germline loops: CDR1 GTSNPN, CDR2 SVGIG (reference sequence). This CDR3 is built from 13 residues. V lost 5 bases to trimming and J lost 9 bases; unmatched junction nucleotides: 10. CDR3 residues: CAWGPRGLGPQHF. Written as DNA, the CDR3 is TGTGCCTGGGGGCCTAGGGGGCTGGGGCCCCAGCATTTT.

The genes are TRBV20-1 and TRBJ1-2; perhaps TRBD1 as D (6 bases). The CDR3 has 11 residues. V was shortened by 8 bases and J by 5 bases, with 12 bases between the two germline ends. Per the germline V gene, CDR1 is DFQATT and CDR2 is SNEGSKA (reference sequence). This CDR3 is CSMDSGYGYTF. CDR3 DNA: TGCAGTATGGACAGTGGGTATGGCTACACCTTC.

This chain links TRBV13 with TRBJ2-7, with 13 bases that match TRBD2. Unmatched junction bases numbered 3, after V lost 4 bases and J lost 0 bases. Germline assignment: CDR1 PRHDT and CDR2 FYEKMQ (reference sequence). The CDR3 totals 16 residues. This CDR3 is CASSSLAGGSSYEQYF. In nucleotides, the CDR3 is TGTGCCAGCAGCTCACTAGCGGGAGGGAGCTCCTACGAGCAGTACTTC.

Only one count was recorded for this clone. The chain joins TRBV24-1 to TRBJ2-1, with D possibly TRBD2 on 6 matching bases. Germline values: CDR1 KGHDR, CDR2 SFDVKD. The CDR3 is 14 residues long. Trimming removed 5 bases at V and 9 bases at J, with 16 bases between. CDR3 nucleotides: TGTGCCACCAGTGGTCTAGCGCCTGGGGGTGAGCAGTTCTTC. Translating it yields CATSGLAPGGEQFF.

This sequence joins TRBV4-1 and TRBJ1-1, with 7 bases aligning to TRBD1. CDR3 size: 19 residues. After removal of 1 base from V and 1 base from J, the junction contained 15 bases not matched to a gene. CDR1 MGHRA and CDR2 YSYEKL come from the germline V gene. DNA for the CDR3: TGCGCCAGCAGCCAAGCCTTGCACCTCCGGGACAGAAGGAACACTGAAGCTTTCTTT. It specifies CASSQALHLRDRRNTEAFF.

This rearrangement joins TRBV19 to TRBJ2-7; 7 bases line up with TRBD1. Germline V CDR1 and CDR2: LNHDA, SQIVND (reference sequence). The CDR3 has 13 residues. V lost 5 bases to trimming and J lost 1 base; unmatched junction nucleotides: 2. The CDR3 here is CASSRDSSYEQYF. The CDR3 DNA sequence: TGTGCCAGTAGTCGGGACAGTTCCTACGAGCAGTACTTC.

The V and J genes are TRBV9 and TRBJ2-3; 8 bases align to TRBD2. This CDR3 has 18 residues. Losses at the gene ends were 0 bases for V and 4 bases for J; bases not matched to a gene: 13. Germline V gives CDR1 SGDLS, CDR2 YYNGEE. In DNA form, the CDR3 reads TGTGCCAGCAGCGTAGGGTCCCTTGCGGGGGGAGTCGCAGATACGCAGTATTTT. Translation: CASSVGSLAGGVADTQYF.

The J gene is TRBJ1-2, the V gene TRBV19, with 7 bases lining up with TRBD1. Germline CDR1 reads LNHDA; CDR2 reads SQIVND (reference sequence). V shed 5 bases, J shed 6 bases, and the junction held 6 bases outside the gene matches. The CDR3 extends over 13 amino acids. This CDR3 is CASSWDSSNGYTF. CDR3 nucleotides: TGTGCCAGTAGTTGGGACAGTTCGAATGGCTACACCTTC.